This passage covers 20 T cell receptor beta chains from one sample sequenced in a study of HIV-infected patients and healthy controls. Alpha and beta constant-region primers primed reverse transcription of approximately 500 ng RNA. Using multiplexing indices, alpha and beta chain libraries were generated apart by chain-specific third strand synthesis. Each CDR3 protein is one row after TCRdb ran MiXCR on the 5' RACE reads. Here the sample spans 9,500 to 15,000 distinct CDR3 sequences, less than 9.5% being singletons. No cell fractionation was done, so the repertoire covers all unsorted peripheral blood T cells. Here the sequenced sample was blood, taken before antiretroviral therapy. These receptors all stem from an adult with HIV infection. The donor label of this sample is uncertain.

In this sample, this clonotype turned up many times. J is TRBJ1-2 and V is TRBV7-2, with 9 positions matching TRBD1. CDR1 SGHTA and CDR2 FQGNSA come from the germline V gene. Germline trimming cut 1 base from V and 5 bases from J; bases unmatched to any gene: 5. This CDR3 region has 15 residues. In DNA form, the CDR3 reads TGTGCCAGCAGCTTAGTGATAGGACAGGGGTATGGCTACACCTTC. Translating gives CASSLVIGQGYGYTF. Filled out from reference TRBV7-2 and TRBJ1-2, the complete variable domain reads GAGVSQSPSNKVTEKGKDVELRCDPISGHTALYWYRQSLGQGLEFLIYFQGNSAPDKSGLPSDRFSAERTGGSVSTLTIQRTQQEDSAVYLCASSLVIGQGYGYTFGSGTRLTVV.

In its sample, this clonotype was seen many times. This chain links TRBV7-2 with TRBJ2-5; D might be TRBD2 (5 bases). V lost 5 bases and J lost 4, with 14 bases in between. Per the germline V gene, CDR1 is SGHTA and CDR2 is FQGNSA. This CDR3 comprises 14 residues. The chain's CDR3 is CASSPGGGGETQYF. The CDR3 nucleotides are TGTGCCAGCAGCCCAGGAGGAGGAGGAGAGACCCAGTACTTC.

This clonotype was observed many times. V usage is TRBV12-3 or TRBV12-4 and J usage is TRBJ1-1; no firm D call. The CDR3 spans 13 residues. V shed 7 bases and J shed 0 bases, with 9 bases lying between them. Here the CDR3 reads CASIGPLNTEAFF. CDR3 nucleotides: TGTGCCAGCATTGGACCGTTGAACACTGAAGCTTTCTTT.

This clonotype was seen a few times. The V call is TRBV20-1, the J call TRBJ2-7; 7 bases align to TRBD1. Germline CDR1 DFQATT, CDR2 SNEGSKA (reference sequence). The CDR3 contains 14 residues. With 4 bases clipped from V and 6 bases from J, the junction kept 12 bases outside the gene matches. The chain's CDR3 is CSATRGQVKVEQYF. The CDR3 nucleotides read TGCAGTGCTACCCGAGGACAGGTAAAGGTCGAGCAGTACTTC.

J is TRBJ1-1 and V is TRBV5-6; D uncertain. Germline assignment: CDR1 SGHDT and CDR2 YYEEEE. Trimming removed 0 bases from V and 8 bases from J, with 11 bases in between. This CDR3 comprises 13 residues. For the CDR3, the DNA is TGTGCCAGCAGCTTGGTAGTGGCGGGGGAAGCTTTCTTT. It yields the protein CASSLVVAGEAFF.

This clonotype occurred many times. V is TRBV7-3 and J is TRBJ1-2, with D unclear. There are 12 residues in the CDR3. CDR1 is SGHTA and CDR2 is FQGTGA in the germline V gene. V lost 4 bases and J 8 bases, leaving 11 bases between the germline ends. The CDR3 is CASSSGREGYTF. CDR3 nucleotides: TGTGCCAGCAGCTCCGGACGGGAAGGCTACACCTTC.

J is TRBJ1-6 and V is TRBV15; 7 positions agree with TRBD1. The CDR3 is 15 amino acids. CDR1 LNHNV and CDR2 YYDKDF come from the germline V gene (reference sequence). Trimming cost V 3 bases and J 7 bases; bases outside gene matches: 6. The CDR3 reads CATSRDRTGNSPLHF. Written as DNA, the CDR3 is TGTGCCACCAGCAGGGACAGGACGGGAAATTCACCCCTCCACTTT.

Many counts were recorded for this clonotype. The rearrangement links TRBV6-6 to TRBJ1-5, with D uncertain. V dropped 2 bases and J dropped 4 bases, with 6 bases sitting between them. The CDR3 consists of 13 residues. CDR1 is MNHNY and CDR2 is SVGAGI in the germline V gene (reference sequence). Here the CDR3 DNA reads TGTGCCAGCAGTTACACGGAGAATCAGCCCCAGCATTTT. As protein: CASSYTENQPQHF.

Many counts were recorded for this clonotype. This chain joins TRBV6-5 and TRBJ1-1; no clear D. The germline V gene encodes CDR1 MNHEY and CDR2 SVGAGI. The CDR3 loop spans 16 amino acids. Trimming left V 2 bases short and J 5 bases short, with 18 bases between. The CDR3 loop reads CASSYRIDGVRTEAFF. Written as DNA, the CDR3 is TGTGCCAGCAGTTACAGAATAGACGGTGTAAGGACTGAAGCTTTCTTT.

This clonotype was seen at least ten times. This chain links TRBV6-2 or TRBV6-3 with TRBJ2-5; no reliable D call. Looked up from germline, CDR1 is MNHEY and CDR2 is SVGEGT. V lost 6 bases and J lost 5, with 10 bases in between. The CDR3 is made up of 12 amino acids. The chain's CDR3 is CASSVERETQYF. The CDR3, as DNA: TGTGCCAGCAGCGTCGAGAGGGAGACCCAGTACTTC.

This clonotype was counted many times. The gene calls are TRBV6-5 and TRBJ2-5; the D gene could be TRBD1 or TRBD2 (5 bases each). CDR1 MNHEY and CDR2 SVGAGI come from the germline V gene. The CDR3 loop spans 17 amino acids. V gave up 6 bases and J gave up 1 base, with 21 bases separating them. CDR3 sequence reads: CASSPDPGRTLQETQYF. DNA for the CDR3: TGTGCCAGCAGCCCAGATCCGGGACGTACCCTCCAAGAGACCCAGTACTTC.

Judged by abundance, this clonotype is medium-sized (0.01 to 0.1%). The V and J genes are TRBV12-3 or TRBV12-4 and TRBJ1-2; D unresolved. V lost 8 bases and J lost 4, with 5 bases in between. The CDR3 covers 10 residues. CDR3 sequence (DNA): TGTGCCAGCCGACTCTATGGCTACACCTTC. The encoded protein is CASRLYGYTF.

This clonotype is medium-sized (0.01 to 0.1%) by share. The chain links TRBV7-9 to TRBJ1-1; D unclear. The CDR3 extends over 14 amino acids. The V and J ends lost 4 bases and 6 bases respectively, with 15 bases between them. Germline-derived CDR1 and CDR2 are SEHNR and FQNEAQ (reference sequence). CDR3 sequence reads: CASSSGVGIAEAFF. CDR3 coding DNA: TGTGCCAGCAGCTCCGGGGTGGGTATTGCTGAAGCTTTCTTT.

This clonotype came up many times. The chain recombines TRBV6-5 with TRBJ1-3; the D gene is possibly TRBD1 (6 bases). The CDR3 runs 14 residues. Germline CDR1 and CDR2: MNHEY and SVGAGI. V lost 6 bases, J lost 0 bases, and 9 bases lay in between. This CDR3 reads CASRMDSSGNTIYF. The DNA for the CDR3 is TGTGCCAGCAGGATGGACAGCTCTGGAAACACCATATATTTT.

This clonotype was seen ten or more times. The chain uses TRBV19 and TRBJ2-7; D perhaps matches TRBD2 (5 bases). The length of the CDR3 is 15 residues. Germline V gene lookup returns CDR1 LNHDA and CDR2 SQIVND (reference sequence). Trimming shortened V by 3 bases and J by 2 bases, and 14 bases separated the two germline ends. The chain's CDR3 is CASSIGRTAAYEQYF. CDR3 in DNA: TGTGCCAGTAGTATCGGGCGGACTGCCGCCTACGAGCAGTACTTC.

This clonotype was recorded many times. This chain links TRBV11-2 with TRBJ2-7; 9 nucleotides line up with TRBD1. Germline values: CDR1 SGHAT, CDR2 FQNNGV. This CDR3 contains 15 residues. Trimming cost V 3 bases and J 3 bases; bases outside gene matches: 6. The CDR3 spells CASSLSADRGYEQYF. Here the CDR3 DNA reads TGTGCCAGCAGCTTGAGTGCGGACAGGGGCTACGAGCAGTACTTC.

The rearrangement links TRBV2 to TRBJ2-5; D may correspond to TRBD1 or TRBD2 (5 bases each). The CDR3 is 14 amino acids. Between the trimmed V and J ends, which lost 2 bases and 4 bases, there was a span of 11 bases. Germline V gives CDR1 SNHLY, CDR2 FYNNEI. The CDR3 bases are TGTGCCAGCAGTGAATTTGGGGGTTCAGAGACCCAGTACTTC. The encoded protein is CASSEFGGSETQYF.

This clonotype was seen ten or more times. The genes are TRBV20-1 and TRBJ2-1, with 14 bases fitting TRBD2. V lost 5 bases and J lost 8; bases outside the gene matches: 8. CDR1 DFQATT and CDR2 SNEGSKA come from the germline V gene (reference sequence). There are 15 residues in the CDR3. CDR3 DNA: TGCAGTGCTTTAAGACTAGCGGGAGGGCCGGATGAGCAGTTCTTC. Amino acid sequence: CSALRLAGGPDEQFF.

There are many counts of this clonotype. The chain combines TRBV11-2 with TRBJ2-5; D not resolved. Trimming took 4 bases from V and 2 from J, leaving 5 bases between them. This CDR3 has 12 residues. Germline CDR1 reads SGHAT; CDR2 reads FQNNGV. The CDR3 is CASSWGQETQYF. In DNA form, the CDR3 reads TGTGCCAGCAGCTGGGGACAAGAGACCCAGTACTTC.

V is TRBV30 and J is TRBJ2-3, with 7 bases matching TRBD2. V was clipped by 5 bases and J by 6 bases; unmatched bases: 8. The CDR3 extends over 13 amino acids. The V gene's germline CDR1 is GTSNPN and CDR2 SVGIG (reference sequence). CDR3 nucleotide sequence: TGTGCCTGGCAGGGACTATTCTATGATACGCAGTATTTT. It translates to CAWQGLFYDTQYF.